A selection of T cell receptor beta chains follows, all from one sample in a study of blood T cell repertoires in COVID-19. Sequencing was performed with immunoSEQ multiplex PCR; in TCRdb, only in-frame clones are kept and a portion is missing. This sample has about 160,000 clones, with roughly 89% found just once. Material for sequencing was peripheral blood. The receptors were sampled from a woman aged 55 to 70 who had recovered from COVID-19. The CDR3 runs from the conserved cysteine through the conserved F or W. A D gene is named only where the DNA matches it firmly. Size is stated for part of the rows, as once, few or many counts, or as a class when the clone is expanded.

cdr3_aa: CASSAEQGTHYEQYF
cdr3_nt: TGCGCCAGCAGCGCTGAACAGGGGACCCACTACGAGCAGTACTTC
v_call: TRBV5-1
clone_size: -
j_call: TRBJ2-7
d_call: TRBD1

cdr3_aa: CASSWRGMSTDTQYF
cdr3_nt: TGTGCCAGCAGCTGGCGGGGGATGAGCACAGATACGCAGTATTTT
v_call: TRBV5-8
clone_size: -
j_call: TRBJ2-3
d_call: TRBD2

cdr3_aa: CASSLALAGGLSYEQYF
cdr3_nt: TGCGCCAGCAGCTTGGCATTAGCGGGGGGGCTCTCCTACGAGCAGTACTTC
v_call: TRBV5-1
clone_size: -
j_call: TRBJ2-7
d_call: TRBD2

cdr3_aa: CASTSHRGGGTEAFF
cdr3_nt: TGTGCCAGTACCTCACACAGGGGTGGCGGCACTGAAGCTTTCTTT
v_call: TRBV6-5
clone_size: -
j_call: TRBJ1-1
d_call: TRBD1

cdr3_aa: CASRQPHSYEQYF
cdr3_nt: TGTGCCAGCAGACAGCCACACTCCTACGAGCAGTACTTC
v_call: TRBV28
clone_size: -
j_call: TRBJ2-7
d_call: -

cdr3_aa: CASSPEGGKVANYGYTF
cdr3_nt: TGTGCCAGCTCACCCGAAGGGGGTAAGGTGGCTAACTATGGCTACACCTTC
v_call: TRBV18
clone_size: -
j_call: TRBJ1-2
d_call: -

cdr3_aa: CASSEARGTEAFF
cdr3_nt: TGTGCCAGCAGTGAAGCCCGAGGCACTGAAGCTTTCTTT
v_call: TRBV6-1
clone_size: -
j_call: TRBJ1-1
d_call: -

cdr3_aa: CASSLGGERNSPLHF
cdr3_nt: TGCGCCAGCAGCTTGGGAGGAGAAAGAAATTCACCCCTCCACTTT
v_call: TRBV5-1
clone_size: -
j_call: TRBJ1-6
d_call: -

cdr3_aa: CASSLYVPGQNYNSPLHF
cdr3_nt: TGTGCCAGCAGCCTCTATGTCCCGGGACAGAATTATAATTCACCCCTCCACTTT
v_call: TRBV2
clone_size: -
j_call: TRBJ1-6
d_call: TRBD1

cdr3_aa: CASSIATAATGELFF
cdr3_nt: TGTGCCAGTAGTATAGCGACCGCGGCCACCGGGGAGCTGTTTTTT
v_call: TRBV19
clone_size: -
j_call: TRBJ2-2
d_call: -

cdr3_aa: CASSSTGNTEAFF
cdr3_nt: TGTGCCAGCAGTTCTACAGGGAACACTGAAGCTTTCTTT
v_call: TRBV7-9
clone_size: -
j_call: TRBJ1-1
d_call: -

cdr3_aa: CATGWRTGELFF
cdr3_nt: TGTGCCACCGGTTGGAGAACCGGGGAGCTGTTTTTT
v_call: TRBV24-1
clone_size: -
j_call: TRBJ2-2
d_call: -

cdr3_aa: CASSLGQGKEKLFF
cdr3_nt: TGTGCCAGCAGCTTAGGGCAGGGAAAAGAAAAACTGTTTTTT
v_call: TRBV7-6
clone_size: -
j_call: TRBJ1-4
d_call: -

cdr3_aa: CASSPQGALDYGYTF
cdr3_nt: TGTGCCAGCAGCCCACAGGGGGCTTTGGACTATGGCTACACCTTC
v_call: TRBV28
clone_size: -
j_call: TRBJ1-2
d_call: TRBD1

cdr3_aa: CAWSGIGQPLKLANYGYTF
cdr3_nt: TGTGCCTGGAGTGGAATAGGACAGCCCCTGAAGTTAGCTAACTATGGCTACACCTTC
v_call: TRBV30
clone_size: -
j_call: TRBJ1-2
d_call: -

cdr3_aa: CASSMWRTTDTQYF
cdr3_nt: TGTGCCAGTAGTATGTGGAGGACCACAGATACGCAGTATTTT
v_call: TRBV19
clone_size: -
j_call: TRBJ2-3
d_call: -

cdr3_aa: CASSPRGQGVHNEQFF
cdr3_nt: TGTGCCAGCAGCCCCCGGGGACAGGGGGTCCACAATGAGCAGTTCTTC
v_call: TRBV9
clone_size: -
j_call: TRBJ2-1
d_call: TRBD1

cdr3_aa: CASSPRTGENYEQYF
cdr3_nt: TGTGCCAGTAGCCCACGGACAGGGGAGAACTACGAGCAGTACTTC
v_call: TRBV19
clone_size: -
j_call: TRBJ2-7
d_call: TRBD1

cdr3_aa: CAISQGGDYGYTF
cdr3_nt: TGTGCCATCAGCCAAGGGGGCGACTATGGCTACACCTTC
v_call: TRBV10-3
clone_size: -
j_call: TRBJ1-2
d_call: TRBD1

cdr3_aa: CASSLRFGEQFF
cdr3_nt: TGTGCCAGCAGTTTGCGTTTTGGTGAGCAGTTCTTC
v_call: TRBV12-3/TRBV12-4
clone_size: -
j_call: TRBJ2-1
d_call: -

cdr3_aa: CASSNQQGANSPLHF
cdr3_nt: TGTGCCAGCAGTAACCAACAGGGGGCAAATTCACCCCTCCACTTT
v_call: TRBV6-2/TRBV6-3
clone_size: once
j_call: TRBJ1-6
d_call: TRBD1

cdr3_aa: CAWSTGRGTEAFF
cdr3_nt: TGTGCCTGGAGTACAGGGCGGGGGACTGAAGCTTTCTTT
v_call: TRBV30
clone_size: -
j_call: TRBJ1-1
d_call: -

cdr3_aa: CASSAGQATDTQYF
cdr3_nt: TGCGCCAGCAGCGCGGGACAGGCGACAGATACGCAGTATTTT
v_call: TRBV10-1
clone_size: -
j_call: TRBJ2-3
d_call: TRBD1

cdr3_aa: CASSKGHRDSPYEQYF
cdr3_nt: TGTGCCAGCAGCAAAGGCCACCGGGACAGCCCCTACGAGCAGTACTTC
v_call: TRBV21-1
clone_size: once
j_call: TRBJ2-7
d_call: -

cdr3_aa: CASSSTGGGETQYF
cdr3_nt: TGCGCCAGCAGCTCTACAGGGGGCGGTGAGACCCAGTACTTC
v_call: TRBV5-1
clone_size: few
j_call: TRBJ2-5
d_call: TRBD1

cdr3_aa: CASSAGTYEQYF
cdr3_nt: TGTGCCAGCAGTGCAGGTACCTACGAGCAGTACTTC
v_call: TRBV28
clone_size: -
j_call: TRBJ2-7
d_call: -

cdr3_aa: CASSTRDSGGKAFF
cdr3_nt: TGTGCCAGTAGTACCCGGGACTCCGGGGGAAAAGCTTTCTTT
v_call: TRBV19
clone_size: -
j_call: TRBJ1-1
d_call: -

cdr3_aa: CASSFGLRGGHYNTQYF
cdr3_nt: TGTGCCAGCAGCTTCGGACTGCGGGGGGGCCACTACAATACGCAGTATTTT
v_call: TRBV5-6
clone_size: -
j_call: TRBJ2-3
d_call: TRBD2

cdr3_aa: CASSQGRAITDTQYF
cdr3_nt: TGCGCCAGCAGCCAAGGGCGGGCTATCACAGATACGCAGTATTTT
v_call: TRBV4-3
clone_size: -
j_call: TRBJ2-3
d_call: -

cdr3_aa: CASSLALMGQGRGYTF
cdr3_nt: TGTGCCAGCAGCTTAGCGCTTATGGGACAGGGTAGAGGCTACACCTTC
v_call: TRBV7-8
clone_size: -
j_call: TRBJ1-2
d_call: TRBD1

cdr3_aa: CASSQSVTGTDTQYF
cdr3_nt: TGCGCCAGCAGCCAAAGTGTTACCGGGACAGATACGCAGTATTTT
v_call: TRBV4-1
clone_size: -
j_call: TRBJ2-3
d_call: -

cdr3_aa: CASSQDTWQSLAKNIQYF
cdr3_nt: TGCGCCAGCAGCCAAGATACGTGGCAGTCGCTAGCCAAAAACATTCAGTACTTC
v_call: TRBV4-3
clone_size: few
j_call: TRBJ2-4
d_call: -

cdr3_aa: CATSRGLNTEAFF
cdr3_nt: TGTGCCACCAGCAGGGGACTGAACACTGAAGCTTTCTTT
v_call: TRBV24-1
clone_size: -
j_call: TRBJ1-1
d_call: -

cdr3_aa: CATSDPDRGEEKLFF
cdr3_nt: TGTGCCACCAGTGATCCGGACAGGGGCGAGGAAAAACTGTTTTTT
v_call: TRBV24-1
clone_size: -
j_call: TRBJ1-4
d_call: TRBD1

cdr3_aa: CASRERDTEAFF
cdr3_nt: TGTGCCAGCAGGGAGAGGGACACTGAAGCTTTCTTT
v_call: TRBV6-6
clone_size: -
j_call: TRBJ1-1
d_call: -

cdr3_aa: CASSLAERAYGYTF
cdr3_nt: TGTGCCAGCTCCCTCGCTGAGAGAGCCTATGGCTACACCTTC
v_call: TRBV18
clone_size: few
j_call: TRBJ1-2
d_call: -

cdr3_aa: CASRGGGAREQYF
cdr3_nt: TGTGCCAGTAGAGGCGGGGGGGCCCGCGAGCAGTACTTC
v_call: TRBV19
clone_size: -
j_call: TRBJ2-7
d_call: TRBD2

cdr3_aa: CASSYRTGALYEQYF
cdr3_nt: TGTGCCAGCAGTTATAGGACAGGGGCTCTCTACGAGCAGTACTTC
v_call: TRBV6-5
clone_size: -
j_call: TRBJ2-7
d_call: TRBD1

cdr3_aa: CASSKDAIPGQGSLTREKLFF
cdr3_nt: TGTGCCAGCAGCAAAGACGCGATTCCGGGACAGGGGAGTTTGACGCGTGAAAAACTGTTTTTT
v_call: TRBV21-1
clone_size: -
j_call: TRBJ1-4
d_call: -

cdr3_aa: CASGQGDYEQYF
cdr3_nt: TGTGCCAGCGGGCAGGGGGACTACGAGCAGTACTTC
v_call: TRBV6-5
clone_size: -
j_call: TRBJ2-7
d_call: TRBD1

cdr3_aa: CASSLRQVSNGYTF
cdr3_nt: TGTGCCAGCAGTCTGAGACAGGTCTCGAATGGCTACACCTTC
v_call: TRBV28
clone_size: -
j_call: TRBJ1-2
d_call: -

cdr3_aa: CASSESTRGLKTNYGYTF
cdr3_nt: TGCGCCAGCAGTGAGTCGACAAGGGGCCTGAAGACTAACTATGGCTACACCTTC
v_call: TRBV10-1
clone_size: once
j_call: TRBJ1-2
d_call: -

cdr3_aa: CASSEALGAFQETQYF
cdr3_nt: TGTGCCAGCAGTGAAGCGCTTGGGGCCTTCCAAGAGACCCAGTACTTC
v_call: TRBV2
clone_size: -
j_call: TRBJ2-5
d_call: -

cdr3_aa: CASSPYTSGANVLTF
cdr3_nt: TGTGCCAGCAGCCCGTACACCTCTGGGGCCAACGTCCTGACTTTC
v_call: TRBV7-6
clone_size: -
j_call: TRBJ2-6
d_call: -

cdr3_aa: CASSRGGSETQYF
cdr3_nt: TGTGCCAGCAGCAGAGGAGGCTCAGAGACCCAGTACTTC
v_call: TRBV9
clone_size: -
j_call: TRBJ2-5
d_call: -

cdr3_aa: CASSLFTASSGANVLTF
cdr3_nt: TGCGCCAGCAGCCTTTTCACAGCCTCCTCTGGGGCCAACGTCCTGACTTTC
v_call: TRBV4-1
clone_size: once
j_call: TRBJ2-6
d_call: -

cdr3_aa: CASSPLYSNYGYTF
cdr3_nt: TGTGCCAGCAGTCCATTATACTCTAACTATGGCTACACCTTC
v_call: TRBV3-1/TRBV3-2
clone_size: -
j_call: TRBJ1-2
d_call: -

cdr3_aa: CSVVTLLYEQYF
cdr3_nt: TGCAGCGTGGTGACATTACTCTACGAGCAGTACTTC
v_call: TRBV29-1
clone_size: -
j_call: TRBJ2-7
d_call: -

cdr3_aa: CASSPGEAYEKLFF
cdr3_nt: TGTGCCAGCAGCCCCGGGGAGGCCTATGAAAAACTGTTTTTT
v_call: TRBV3-1/TRBV3-2
clone_size: -
j_call: TRBJ1-4
d_call: -